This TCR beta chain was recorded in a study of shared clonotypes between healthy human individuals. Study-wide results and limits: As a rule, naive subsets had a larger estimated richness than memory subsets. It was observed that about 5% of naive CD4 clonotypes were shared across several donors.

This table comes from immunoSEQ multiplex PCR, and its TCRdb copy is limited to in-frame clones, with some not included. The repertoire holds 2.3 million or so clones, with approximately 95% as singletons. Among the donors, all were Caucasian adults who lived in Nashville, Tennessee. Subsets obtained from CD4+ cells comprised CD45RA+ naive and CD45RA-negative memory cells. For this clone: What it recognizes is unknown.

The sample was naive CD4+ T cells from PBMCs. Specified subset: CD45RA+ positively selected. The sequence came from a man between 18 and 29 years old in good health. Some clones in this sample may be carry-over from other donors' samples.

The CDR3 loop reads CASSPLTPMNTEAFF. DNA for the CDR3: TGTGCCAGCAGTCCTTTGACACCTATGAACACTGAAGCTTTCTTT. This chain links TRBV28 with TRBJ1-1; D not resolved. The CDR3 has 15 amino acids. Germline CDR1 reads MDHEN; CDR2 reads SYDVKM. V dropped 5 bases and J dropped 0 bases, with 13 bases sitting between them.